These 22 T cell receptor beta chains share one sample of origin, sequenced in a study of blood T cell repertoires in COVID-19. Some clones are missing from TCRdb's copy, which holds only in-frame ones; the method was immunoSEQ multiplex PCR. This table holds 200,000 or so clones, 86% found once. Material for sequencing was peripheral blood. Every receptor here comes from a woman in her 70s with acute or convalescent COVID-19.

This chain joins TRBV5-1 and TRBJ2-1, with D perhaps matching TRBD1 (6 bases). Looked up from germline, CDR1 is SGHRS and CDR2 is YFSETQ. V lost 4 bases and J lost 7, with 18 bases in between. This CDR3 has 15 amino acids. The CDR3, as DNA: TGCGCCAGCAGCCTAACAGGGATTGTTGAAAATGAGCAGTTCTTC. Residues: CASSLTGIVENEQFF.

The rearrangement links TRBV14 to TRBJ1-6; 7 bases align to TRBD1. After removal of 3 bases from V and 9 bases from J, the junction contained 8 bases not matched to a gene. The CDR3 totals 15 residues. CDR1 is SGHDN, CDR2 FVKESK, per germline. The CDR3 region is CASSHLQGVVSPLHF. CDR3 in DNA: TGTGCCAGCAGCCATTTGCAGGGGGTCGTTTCACCCCTCCACTTT.

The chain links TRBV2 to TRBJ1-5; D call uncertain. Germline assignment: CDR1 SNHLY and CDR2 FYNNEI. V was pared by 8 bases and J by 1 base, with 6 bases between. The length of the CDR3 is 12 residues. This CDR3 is CASRHSNQPQHF. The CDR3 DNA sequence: TGTGCCAGCCGACACAGCAATCAGCCCCAGCATTTT.

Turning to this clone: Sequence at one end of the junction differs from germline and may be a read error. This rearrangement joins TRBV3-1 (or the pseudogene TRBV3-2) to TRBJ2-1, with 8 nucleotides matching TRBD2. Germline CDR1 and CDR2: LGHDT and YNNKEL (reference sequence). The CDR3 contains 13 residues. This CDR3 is CASSLLGGGGRVF. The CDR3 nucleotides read TGTGCCAGCAGCCTCCTGGGTGGCGGGGGGCGGGTCTTC.

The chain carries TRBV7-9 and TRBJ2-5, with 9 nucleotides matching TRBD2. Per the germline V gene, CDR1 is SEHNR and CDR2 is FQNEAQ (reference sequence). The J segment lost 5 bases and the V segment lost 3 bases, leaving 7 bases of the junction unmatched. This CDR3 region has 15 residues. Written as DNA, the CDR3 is TGTGCCAGCAGCTTTGCGGGAGGGCCACGTGAGACCCAGTACTTC. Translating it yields CASSFAGGPRETQYF.

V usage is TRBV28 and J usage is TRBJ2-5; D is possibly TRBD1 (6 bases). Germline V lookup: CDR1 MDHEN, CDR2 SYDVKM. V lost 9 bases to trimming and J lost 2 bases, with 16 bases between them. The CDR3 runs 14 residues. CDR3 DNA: TGTGCCAGTTCAGAGAGGGGGAATCAAGAGACCCAGTACTTC. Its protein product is CASSERGNQETQYF.

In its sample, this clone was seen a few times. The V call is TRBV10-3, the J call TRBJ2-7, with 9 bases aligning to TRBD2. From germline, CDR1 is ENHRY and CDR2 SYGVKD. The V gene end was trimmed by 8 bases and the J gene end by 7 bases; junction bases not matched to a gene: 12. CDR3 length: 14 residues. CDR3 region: CAIRKEAGGKEQYF. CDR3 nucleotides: TGTGCCATCCGGAAGGAGGCGGGAGGGAAAGAGCAGTACTTC.

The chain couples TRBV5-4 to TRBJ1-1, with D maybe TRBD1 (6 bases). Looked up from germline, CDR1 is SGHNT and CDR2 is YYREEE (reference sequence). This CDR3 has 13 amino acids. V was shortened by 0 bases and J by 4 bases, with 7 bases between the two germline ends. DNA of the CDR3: TGTGCCAGCAGCTTGGGAGGGGGCACTGAAGCTTTCTTT. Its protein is CASSLGGGTEAFF.

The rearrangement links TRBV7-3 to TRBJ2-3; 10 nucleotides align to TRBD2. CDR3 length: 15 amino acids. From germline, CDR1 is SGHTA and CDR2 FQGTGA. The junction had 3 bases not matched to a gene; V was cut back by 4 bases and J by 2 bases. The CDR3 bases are TGTGCCAGCAGCTACCTAGCGGGAGACACAGATACGCAGTATTTT. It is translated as CASSYLAGDTDTQYF.

CDR3 in amino acids: CASSQLRTSGGGNSYNEQFF. Here the CDR3 DNA reads TGTGCCAGTAGTCAGCTTCGGACTAGCGGGGGGGGGAACTCCTACAATGAGCAGTTCTTC. The chain has TRBV19 and TRBJ2-1; 15 bases map to TRBD2. There are 20 residues in the CDR3. V shed 5 bases, J shed 0 bases, and the junction held 11 bases outside the gene matches. CDR1 and CDR2 (germline): LNHDA, SQIVND (reference sequence).

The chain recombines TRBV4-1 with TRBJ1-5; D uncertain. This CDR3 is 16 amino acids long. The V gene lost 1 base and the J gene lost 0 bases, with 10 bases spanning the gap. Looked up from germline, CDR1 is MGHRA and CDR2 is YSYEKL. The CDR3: CASSQVSALSNQPQHF. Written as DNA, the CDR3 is TGCGCCAGCAGCCAAGTTAGTGCCCTTAGCAATCAGCCCCAGCATTTT.

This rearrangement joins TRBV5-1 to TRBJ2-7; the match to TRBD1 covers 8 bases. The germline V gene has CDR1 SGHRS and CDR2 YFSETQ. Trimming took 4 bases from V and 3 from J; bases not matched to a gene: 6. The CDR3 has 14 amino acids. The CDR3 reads CASSLGQAYYEQYF. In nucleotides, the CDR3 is TGCGCCAGCAGCCTGGGACAGGCTTACTACGAGCAGTACTTC.

The CDR3 sequence is CASSYRTSTGTRGNTIYF. CDR3 in DNA: TGTGCCAGCAGTTACCGCACTTCGACAGGGACCCGCGGAAACACCATATATTTT. The J gene is TRBJ1-3, the V gene TRBV6-2 or TRBV6-3, with 7 bases identical to TRBD1. Germline values: CDR1 MNHEY, CDR2 SVGEGT. The CDR3 has 18 residues. The J segment lost 4 bases and the V segment lost 2 bases, leaving 14 bases of the junction unmatched.

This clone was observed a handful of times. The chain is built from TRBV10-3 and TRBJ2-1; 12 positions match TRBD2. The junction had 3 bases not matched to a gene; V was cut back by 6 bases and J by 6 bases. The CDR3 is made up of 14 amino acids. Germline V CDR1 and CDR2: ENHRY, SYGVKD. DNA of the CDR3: TGTGCCATCAGCCTAGCGGGAGGGCGCAATGAGCAGTTCTTC. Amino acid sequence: CAISLAGGRNEQFF.

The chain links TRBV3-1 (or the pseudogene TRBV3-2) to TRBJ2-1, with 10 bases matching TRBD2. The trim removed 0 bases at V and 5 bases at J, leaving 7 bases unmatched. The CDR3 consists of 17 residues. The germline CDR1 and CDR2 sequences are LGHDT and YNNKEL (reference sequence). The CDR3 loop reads CASSQDLPSGGHNEQFF. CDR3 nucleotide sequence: TGTGCCAGCAGCCAAGATCTCCCTAGCGGGGGCCACAATGAGCAGTTCTTC.

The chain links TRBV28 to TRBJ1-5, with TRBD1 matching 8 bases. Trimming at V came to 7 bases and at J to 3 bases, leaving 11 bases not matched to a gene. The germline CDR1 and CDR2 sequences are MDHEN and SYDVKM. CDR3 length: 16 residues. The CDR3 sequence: CASKVGRTGFNQPQHF. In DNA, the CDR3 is TGTGCCAGCAAGGTCGGACGGACAGGGTTCAATCAGCCCCAGCATTTT.

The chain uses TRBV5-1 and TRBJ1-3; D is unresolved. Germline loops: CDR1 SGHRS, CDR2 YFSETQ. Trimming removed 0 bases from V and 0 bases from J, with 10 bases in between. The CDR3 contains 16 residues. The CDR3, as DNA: TGCGCCAGCAGCTTGGACAGTGCCTACTCTGGAAACACCATATATTTT. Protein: CASSLDSAYSGNTIYF.

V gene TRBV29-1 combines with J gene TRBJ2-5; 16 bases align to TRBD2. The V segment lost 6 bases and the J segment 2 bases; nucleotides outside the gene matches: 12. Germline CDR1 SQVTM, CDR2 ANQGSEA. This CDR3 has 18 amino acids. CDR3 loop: CSVAGTSGGVVLQETQYF. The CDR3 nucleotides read TGCAGCGTCGCTGGGACTAGCGGGGGGGTGGTCCTTCAAGAGACCCAGTACTTC.

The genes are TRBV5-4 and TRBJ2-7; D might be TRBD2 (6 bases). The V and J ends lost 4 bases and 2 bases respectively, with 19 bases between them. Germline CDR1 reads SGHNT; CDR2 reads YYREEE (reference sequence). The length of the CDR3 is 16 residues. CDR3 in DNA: TGTGCCAGCAGCCCGCAGCCAGGGACTGGGACCTACGAGCAGTACTTC. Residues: CASSPQPGTGTYEQYF.

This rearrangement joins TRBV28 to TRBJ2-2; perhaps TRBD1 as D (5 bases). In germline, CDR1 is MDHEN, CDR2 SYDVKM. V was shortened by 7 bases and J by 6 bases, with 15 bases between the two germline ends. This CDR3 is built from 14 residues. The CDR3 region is CASTVAGQPGELFF. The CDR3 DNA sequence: TGTGCCAGCACCGTGGCAGGGCAACCCGGGGAGCTGTTTTTT.

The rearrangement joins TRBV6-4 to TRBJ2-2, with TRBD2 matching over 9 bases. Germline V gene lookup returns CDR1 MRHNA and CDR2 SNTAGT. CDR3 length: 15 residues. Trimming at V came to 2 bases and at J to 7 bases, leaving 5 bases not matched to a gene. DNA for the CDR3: TGTGCCAGCAGTGACCTAGCGGGACGCGACGGGGAGCTGTTTTTT. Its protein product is CASSDLAGRDGELFF.

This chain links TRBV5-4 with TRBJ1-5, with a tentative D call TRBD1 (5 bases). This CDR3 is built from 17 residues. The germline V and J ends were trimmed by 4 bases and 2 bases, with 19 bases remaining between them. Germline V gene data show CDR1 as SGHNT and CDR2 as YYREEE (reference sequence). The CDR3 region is CASSVDGGRGGNQPQHF. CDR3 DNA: TGTGCCAGCAGCGTCGACGGGGGGAGAGGAGGCAATCAGCCCCAGCATTTT.